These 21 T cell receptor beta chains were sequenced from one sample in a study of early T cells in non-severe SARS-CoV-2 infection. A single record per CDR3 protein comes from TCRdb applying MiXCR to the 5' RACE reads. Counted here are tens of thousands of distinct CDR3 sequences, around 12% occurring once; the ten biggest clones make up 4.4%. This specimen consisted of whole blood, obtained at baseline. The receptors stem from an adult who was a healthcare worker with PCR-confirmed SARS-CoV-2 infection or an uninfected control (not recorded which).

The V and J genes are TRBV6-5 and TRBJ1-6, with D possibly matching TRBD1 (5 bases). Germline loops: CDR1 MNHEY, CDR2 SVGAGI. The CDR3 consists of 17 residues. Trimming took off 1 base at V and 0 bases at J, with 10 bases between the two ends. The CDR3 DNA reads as TGTGCCAGCAGTTACTTTAGGGGAAGCTCCTATAATTCACCCCTCCACTTT. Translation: CASSYFRGSSYNSPLHF.

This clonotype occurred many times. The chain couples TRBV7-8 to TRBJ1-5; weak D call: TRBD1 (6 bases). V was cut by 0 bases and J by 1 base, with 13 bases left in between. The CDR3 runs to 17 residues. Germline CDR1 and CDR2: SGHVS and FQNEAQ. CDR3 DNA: TGTGCCAGCAGCTTAGCCCCCCTAACAGGGAGCAATCAGCCCCAGCATTTT. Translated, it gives CASSLAPLTGSNQPQHF. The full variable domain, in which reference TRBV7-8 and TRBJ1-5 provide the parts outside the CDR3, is GAGVSQSPRYKVAKRGQDVALRCDPISGHVSLFWYQQALGQGPEFLTYFQNEAQLDKSGLPSDRFFAERPEGSVSTLKIQRTQQEDSAVYLCASSLAPLTGSNQPQHFGDGTRLSIL.

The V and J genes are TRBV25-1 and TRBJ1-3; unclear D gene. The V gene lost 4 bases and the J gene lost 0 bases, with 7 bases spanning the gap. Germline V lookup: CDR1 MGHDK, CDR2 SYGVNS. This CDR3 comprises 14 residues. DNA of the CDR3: TGTGCCAGCAGTGCCCCGGCCTCTGGAAACACCATATATTTT. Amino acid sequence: CASSAPASGNTIYF.

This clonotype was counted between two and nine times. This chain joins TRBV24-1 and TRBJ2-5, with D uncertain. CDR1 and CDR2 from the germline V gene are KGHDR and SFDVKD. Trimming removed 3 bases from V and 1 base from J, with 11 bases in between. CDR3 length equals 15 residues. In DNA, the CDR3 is TGTGCCACCAGTGATCCCGCGGCAGGCCAAGAGACCCAGTACTTC. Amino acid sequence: CATSDPAAGQETQYF.

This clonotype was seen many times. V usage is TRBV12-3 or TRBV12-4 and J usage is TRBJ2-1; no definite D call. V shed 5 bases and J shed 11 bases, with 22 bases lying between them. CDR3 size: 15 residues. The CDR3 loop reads CASSRRVRASDQQFF. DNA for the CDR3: TGTGCCAGCAGTCGCCGCGTTAGGGCCTCGGATCAGCAGTTCTTC.

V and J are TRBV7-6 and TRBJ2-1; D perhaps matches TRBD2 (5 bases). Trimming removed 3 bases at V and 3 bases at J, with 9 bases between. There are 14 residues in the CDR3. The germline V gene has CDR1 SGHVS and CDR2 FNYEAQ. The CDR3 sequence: CASSFRGNYNEQFF. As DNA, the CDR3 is TGTGCCAGCAGCTTCCGGGGAAACTACAATGAGCAGTTCTTC.

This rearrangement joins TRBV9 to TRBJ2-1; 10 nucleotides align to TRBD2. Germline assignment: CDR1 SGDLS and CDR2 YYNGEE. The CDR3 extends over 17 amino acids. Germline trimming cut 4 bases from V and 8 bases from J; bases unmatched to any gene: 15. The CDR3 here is CASSWTGTSAQEDEQFF. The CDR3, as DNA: TGTGCCAGCAGCTGGACCGGGACTAGCGCCCAGGAGGATGAGCAGTTCTTC.

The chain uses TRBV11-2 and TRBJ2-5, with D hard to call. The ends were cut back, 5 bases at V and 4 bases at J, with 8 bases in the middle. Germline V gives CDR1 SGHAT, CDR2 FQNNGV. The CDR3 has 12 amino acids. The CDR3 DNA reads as TGTGCCAGCAGCCCAATTGCAGAGACCCAGTACTTC. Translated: CASSPIAETQYF.

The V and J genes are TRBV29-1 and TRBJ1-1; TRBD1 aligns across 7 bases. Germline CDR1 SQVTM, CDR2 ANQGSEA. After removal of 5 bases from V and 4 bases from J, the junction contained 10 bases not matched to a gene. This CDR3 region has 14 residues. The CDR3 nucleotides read TGCAGCGTTTCAAAGGGGGCAAGGGGCACTGAAGCTTTCTTT. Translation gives CSVSKGARGTEAFF.

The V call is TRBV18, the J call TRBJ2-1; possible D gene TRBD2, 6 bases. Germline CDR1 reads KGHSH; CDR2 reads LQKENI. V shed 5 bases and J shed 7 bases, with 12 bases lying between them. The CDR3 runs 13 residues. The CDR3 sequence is CASSTGVDNEQFF. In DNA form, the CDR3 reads TGTGCCAGCTCAACGGGAGTGGATAATGAGCAGTTCTTC.

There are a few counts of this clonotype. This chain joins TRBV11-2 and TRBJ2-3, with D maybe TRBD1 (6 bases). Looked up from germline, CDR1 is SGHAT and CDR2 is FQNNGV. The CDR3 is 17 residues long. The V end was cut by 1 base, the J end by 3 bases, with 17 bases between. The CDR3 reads CASSLGLRGVRTDTQYF. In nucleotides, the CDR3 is TGTGCCAGCAGCTTAGGCCTCAGGGGCGTTCGAACAGATACGCAGTATTTT.

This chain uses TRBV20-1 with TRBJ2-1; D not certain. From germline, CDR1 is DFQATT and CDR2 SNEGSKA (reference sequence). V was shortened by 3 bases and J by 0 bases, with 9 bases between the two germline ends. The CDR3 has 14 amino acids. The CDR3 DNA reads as TGCAGTGCTAGCCTTTTTAGCTCCTACAATGAGCAGTTCTTC. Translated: CSASLFSSYNEQFF.

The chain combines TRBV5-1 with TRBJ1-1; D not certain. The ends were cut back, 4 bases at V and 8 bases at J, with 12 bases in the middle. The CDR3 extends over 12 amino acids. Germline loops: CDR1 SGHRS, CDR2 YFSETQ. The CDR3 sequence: CASSPREGEAFF. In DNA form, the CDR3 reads TGCGCCAGCAGCCCTCGTGAAGGGGAAGCTTTCTTT.

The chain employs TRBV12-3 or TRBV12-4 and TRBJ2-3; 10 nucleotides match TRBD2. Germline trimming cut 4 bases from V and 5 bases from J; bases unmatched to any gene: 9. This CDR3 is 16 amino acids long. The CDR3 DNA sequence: TGTGCCAGCAGTTCTCACAGGGGACTAGCGAGAGATACGCAGTATTTT. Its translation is CASSSHRGLARDTQYF.

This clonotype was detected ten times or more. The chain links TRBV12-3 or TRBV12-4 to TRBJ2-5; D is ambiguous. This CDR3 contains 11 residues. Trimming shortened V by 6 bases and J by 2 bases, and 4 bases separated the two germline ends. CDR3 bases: TGTGCCAGCAGCTCTCAAGAGACCCAGTACTTC. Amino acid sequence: CASSSQETQYF.

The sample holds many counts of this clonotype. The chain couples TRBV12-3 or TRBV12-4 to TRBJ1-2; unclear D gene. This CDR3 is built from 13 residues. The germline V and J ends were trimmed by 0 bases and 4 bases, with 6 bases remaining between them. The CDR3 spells CASSLAVTYGYTF. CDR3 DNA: TGTGCCAGCAGTTTAGCAGTGACCTATGGCTACACCTTC.

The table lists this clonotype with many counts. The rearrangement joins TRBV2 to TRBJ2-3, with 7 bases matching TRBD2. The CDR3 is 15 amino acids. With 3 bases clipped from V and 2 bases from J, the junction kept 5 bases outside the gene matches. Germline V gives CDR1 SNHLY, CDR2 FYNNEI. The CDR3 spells CASSDPAGYTDTQYF. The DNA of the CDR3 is TGTGCCAGCAGTGATCCAGCGGGGTACACAGATACGCAGTATTTT.

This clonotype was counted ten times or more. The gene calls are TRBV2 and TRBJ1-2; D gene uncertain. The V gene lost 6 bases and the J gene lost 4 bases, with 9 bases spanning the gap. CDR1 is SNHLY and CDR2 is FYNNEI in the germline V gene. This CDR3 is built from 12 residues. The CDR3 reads CASRTYSYGYTF. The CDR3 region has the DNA TGTGCCAGCAGAACCTACAGCTATGGCTACACCTTC.

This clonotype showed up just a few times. DNA of the CDR3: TGTGCCAGTGGACGTGAGACCTCCGAGCAGTACTTC. This translates into CASGRETSEQYF. This sequence joins TRBV19 and TRBJ2-7; D is unresolved. CDR3 length: 12 residues. V lost 8 bases and J 6 bases, leaving 14 bases between the germline ends. Per germline, CDR1 LNHDA and CDR2 SQIVND (reference sequence).

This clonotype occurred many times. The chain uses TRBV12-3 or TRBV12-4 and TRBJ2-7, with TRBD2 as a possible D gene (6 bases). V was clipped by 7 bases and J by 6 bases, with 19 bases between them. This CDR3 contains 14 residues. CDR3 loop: CASTQRGGRGEQYF. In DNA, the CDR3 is TGTGCCAGCACCCAGAGGGGAGGTCGGGGCGAGCAGTACTTC.

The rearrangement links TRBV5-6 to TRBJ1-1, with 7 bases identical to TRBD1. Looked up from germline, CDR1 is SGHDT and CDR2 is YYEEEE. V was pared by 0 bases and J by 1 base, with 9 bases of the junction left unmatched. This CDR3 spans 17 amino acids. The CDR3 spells CASSLEGTESPNTEAFF. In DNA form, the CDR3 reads TGTGCCAGCAGCTTGGAGGGGACAGAGAGTCCGAACACTGAAGCTTTCTTT.